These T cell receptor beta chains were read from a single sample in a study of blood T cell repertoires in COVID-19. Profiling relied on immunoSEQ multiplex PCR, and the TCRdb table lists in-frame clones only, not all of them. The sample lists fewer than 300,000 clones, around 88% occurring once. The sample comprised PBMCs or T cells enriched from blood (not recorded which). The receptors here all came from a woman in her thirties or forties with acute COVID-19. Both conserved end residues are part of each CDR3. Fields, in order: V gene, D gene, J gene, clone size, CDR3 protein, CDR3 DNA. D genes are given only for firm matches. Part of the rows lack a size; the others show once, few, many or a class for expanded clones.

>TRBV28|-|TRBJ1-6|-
CASWVQGKGNSPLHF
TGTGCCAGCTGGGTGCAGGGAAAGGGGAATTCACCCCTCCACTTT
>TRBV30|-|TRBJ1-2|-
CAWSVGAGPSGYTF
TGTGCCTGGAGTGTCGGCGCAGGGCCCTCTGGCTACACCTTC
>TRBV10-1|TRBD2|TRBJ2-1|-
CASSAAGGNEQFF
TGCGCCAGCAGTGCAGCGGGAGGAAATGAGCAGTTCTTC
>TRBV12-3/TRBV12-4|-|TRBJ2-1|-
CASTLWRNEQFF
TGTGCCAGCACTCTATGGCGGAATGAGCAGTTCTTC
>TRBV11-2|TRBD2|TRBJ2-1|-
CASSSLRLAGAEQFF
TGTGCCAGCAGCTCCTTAAGACTAGCGGGAGCCGAGCAGTTCTTC
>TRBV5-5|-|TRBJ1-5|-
CASSFLGVMDQPQHF
TGTGCCAGCAGCTTTTTAGGGGTGATGGATCAGCCCCAGCATTTT
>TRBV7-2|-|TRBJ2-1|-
CASSLGTPVYNEQFF
TGTGCCAGCAGCTTAGGGACACCGGTCTACAATGAGCAGTTCTTC
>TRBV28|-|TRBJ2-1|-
CASSRGNYNEQFF
TGTGCCAGCAGCCGGGGAAATTACAATGAGCAGTTCTTC
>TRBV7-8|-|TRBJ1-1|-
CASSLAREYEAFF
TGTGCCAGCAGCTTAGCGCGAGAGTATGAAGCTTTCTTT
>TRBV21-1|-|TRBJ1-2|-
CASSWAGDGYTF
TGTGCCAGCAGCTGGGCAGGGGATGGCTACACCTTC
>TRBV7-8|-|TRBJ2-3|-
CASSLRQGLFQTQYF
TGTGCCAGCAGCTTAAGGCAGGGTTTATTTCAAACGCAGTATTTT
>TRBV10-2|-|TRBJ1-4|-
CASRESRTANEKLFF
TGCGCCAGCAGAGAAAGTCGGACAGCTAATGAAAAACTGTTTTTT
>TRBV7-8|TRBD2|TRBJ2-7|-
CASSLAGEVYEQYF
TGTGCCAGCAGCTTGGCGGGGGAAGTATACGAGCAGTACTTC
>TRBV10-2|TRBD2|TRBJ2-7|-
CASNQDPGLAGYEQYF
TGCGCCAGCAATCAGGATCCGGGACTAGCGGGATACGAGCAGTACTTC
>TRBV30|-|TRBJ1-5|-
CAWTGDHNQPQHF
TGTGCCTGGACAGGGGATCACAATCAGCCCCAGCATTTT
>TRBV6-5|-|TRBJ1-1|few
CASSYSVAIEHTEAFF
TGTGCCAGCAGTTACTCTGTGGCAATTGAACACACTGAAGCTTTCTTT
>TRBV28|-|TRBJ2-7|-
CATGIQGSSYEQYF
TGTGCCACCGGGATACAGGGTAGCTCCTACGAGCAGTACTTC
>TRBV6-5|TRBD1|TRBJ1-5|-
CASSYSPGGQPQHF
TGTGCCAGCAGTTACTCTCCAGGGGGTCAGCCCCAGCATTTT
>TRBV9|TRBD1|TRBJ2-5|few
CASSGQGRGGETQYF
TGTGCCAGCAGCGGACAGGGCCGAGGCGGGGAGACCCAGTACTTC
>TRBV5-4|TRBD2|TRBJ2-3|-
CASSDRAGAPDTQYF
TGTGCCAGCAGCGACCGAGCGGGAGCTCCAGATACGCAGTATTTT
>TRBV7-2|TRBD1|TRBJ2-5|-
CASSRDRGRETQYF
TGTGCCAGCAGCCGGGACAGGGGGCGAGAGACCCAGTACTTC
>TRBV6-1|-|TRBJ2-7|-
CASSEVWTGYEQYF
TGTGCCAGCAGTGAAGTATGGACTGGCTACGAGCAGTACTTC
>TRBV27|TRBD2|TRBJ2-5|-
CASLRTSGNQETQYF
TGTGCCAGCTTGAGGACTAGCGGGAACCAAGAGACCCAGTACTTC
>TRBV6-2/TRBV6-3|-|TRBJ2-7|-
CASSYGPLEQYF
TGTGCCAGCAGTTACGGGCCCCTCGAGCAGTACTTC